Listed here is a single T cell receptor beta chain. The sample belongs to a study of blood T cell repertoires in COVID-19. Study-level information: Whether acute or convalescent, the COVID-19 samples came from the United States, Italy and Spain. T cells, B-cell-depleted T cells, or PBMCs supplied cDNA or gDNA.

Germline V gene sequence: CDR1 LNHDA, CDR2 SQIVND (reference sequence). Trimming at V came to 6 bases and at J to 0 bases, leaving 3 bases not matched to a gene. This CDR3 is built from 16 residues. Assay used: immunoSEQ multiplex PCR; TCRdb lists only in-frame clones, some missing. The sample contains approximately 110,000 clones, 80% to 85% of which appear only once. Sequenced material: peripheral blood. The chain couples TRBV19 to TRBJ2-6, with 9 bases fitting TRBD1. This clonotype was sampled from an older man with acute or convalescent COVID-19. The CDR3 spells CASRQGALSGANVLTF. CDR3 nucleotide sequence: TGTGCCAGTAGACAGGGGGCCCTCTCTGGGGCCAACGTCCTGACTTTC.